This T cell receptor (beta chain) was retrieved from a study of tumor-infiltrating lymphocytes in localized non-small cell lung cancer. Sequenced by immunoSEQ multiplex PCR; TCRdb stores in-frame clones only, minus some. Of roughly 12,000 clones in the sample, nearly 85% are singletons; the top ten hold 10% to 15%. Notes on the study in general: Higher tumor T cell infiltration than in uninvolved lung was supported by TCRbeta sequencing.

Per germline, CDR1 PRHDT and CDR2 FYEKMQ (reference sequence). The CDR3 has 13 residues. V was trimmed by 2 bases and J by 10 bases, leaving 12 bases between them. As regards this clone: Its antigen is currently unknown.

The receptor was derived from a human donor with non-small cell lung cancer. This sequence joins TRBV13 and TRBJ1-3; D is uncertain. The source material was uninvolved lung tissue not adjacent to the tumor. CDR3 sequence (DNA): TGTGCCAGCAGCTTACCCCCCCAGGCGACCATATATTTT. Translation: CASSLPPQATIYF.